This TCR beta chain comes out of a study of T cell changes during pregnancy in multiple sclerosis. Produced via immunoSEQ multiplex PCR; TCRdb's table is partial and in-frame only. The sample records tens of thousands of clones, around 90% being singletons. Germline-derived CDR1 and CDR2 are MNHNS and SASEGT. The CDR3 has 16 amino acids. V lost 1 base, J lost 0 bases, and 13 bases lay in between. The sample was peripheral blood, taken in the first trimester of pregnancy. This chain joins TRBV6-1 and TRBJ2-7; tentative D call: TRBD2 (5 bases). The sequence came from a female donor with multiple sclerosis, enrolled in a pregnancy study. The CDR3 DNA sequence: TGTGCCAGCAGTGAAGGCCCTAGCCCTATCTCCTACGAGCAGTACTTC. Its translation is CASSEGPSPISYEQYF.